The T cell receptor beta chain under discussion was sequenced for a study of T cell repertoires in cytomegalovirus infection. Looking at the study overall: The authors relied on CMV epitopes, both recently identified HLA-C-restricted and well-studied HLA-B-restricted. Through public TCR beta signatures, both CMV infection and matching HLA type were indicated.

Study results and caveats: The cumulative frequency of public TCR beta families identified carriers of CMV plus the relevant HLA. CMV-specific TCR beta clonotypes restricted by HLA-C were the ones dominating the ex vivo response.

With 8 bases removed from V and 2 bases from J, the gap between germline ends came to 18 bases. The CDR3 is 15 residues long. Germline CDR1 reads MNHNY; CDR2 reads SVGAGI (reference sequence). Turning to this clonotype: Its antigen is still unknown.

TCRdb re-called the reads through MiXCR, storing one row per CDR3 protein. The data contain over 120,000 distinct CDR3 sequences, roughly 32% of them singletons. J is TRBJ1-1 and V is TRBV6-6, with D maybe TRBD1 (5 bases). This receptor was obtained from a human donor in good health (CMV status not recorded). Some clones in this sample may be carry-over from other donors' samples. The specimen comprised CD8+ T cells from cultured PBMCs, sampled from culture after CMV antigen stimulation. The CDR3 region is CASGRSGQGNTEAFF. The DNA for the CDR3 is TGTGCCAGCGGTCGATCGGGGCAGGGTAACACTGAAGCTTTCTTT.